Below, 11 T cell receptor beta chains from the same sample are listed, as sequenced in a study of identical twins. TCRdb itself ran the 5' RACE reads through MiXCR, one entry per CDR3 protein. The top ten hold roughly 7% of the sample, which has 310,000 or so distinct CDR3 sequences, nearly 9.5% seen once. The same data also contributed to another study, on yellow fever vaccine responses in identical twins.

The sample was CD8+ T cells sorted from blood. All receptors come from a woman aged 18 to 35 in good health.

This chain joins TRBV20-1 and TRBJ2-1, with a tentative D call TRBD1 (6 bases). In germline, CDR1 is DFQATT, CDR2 SNEGSKA (reference sequence). V lost 5 bases and J lost 8, with 22 bases in between. CDR3 length: 15 amino acids. The CDR3 DNA is TGCAGTGCTGGGATCCGGGACATACCTCGGGATGAGCAGTTCTTC. It translates to CSAGIRDIPRDEQFF.

This clonotype appeared a few times. The genes are TRBV7-2 and TRBJ2-5; the match to TRBD2 covers 10 bases. The germline V gene has CDR1 SGHTA and CDR2 FQGNSA. J was trimmed by 3 bases and V by 0 bases; bases with no gene match: 7. The CDR3 extends over 17 amino acids. CDR3 coding DNA: TGTGCCAGCAGCTTAGCAGTAAGCGGGGGGGCCGAAGAGACCCAGTACTTC. It is translated as CASSLAVSGGAEETQYF.

This clonotype was counted ten times or more. The V call is TRBV7-9, the J call TRBJ2-7; D is unresolved. V shed 0 bases and J shed 5 bases, with 14 bases lying between them. The CDR3 has 15 amino acids. CDR1 and CDR2 (germline): SEHNR, FQNEAQ (reference sequence). The chain's CDR3 is CASSLAGASRNEQYF. The CDR3 DNA follows: TGTGCCAGCAGCTTAGCCGGCGCCTCTAGGAACGAGCAGTACTTC.

J is TRBJ2-1 and V is TRBV4-3; D is unclear. The germline CDR1 and CDR2 sequences are LGHNA and YSLEER. Trimming left V 0 bases short and J 10 bases short, with 10 bases between. This CDR3 is built from 13 residues. CDR3 nucleotide sequence: TGCGCCAGCAGCCAAGATACCTGGGGAGAGCAGTTCTTC. Residues: CASSQDTWGEQFF.

The V call is TRBV27, the J call TRBJ2-6; D gene uncertain. CDR1 is MNHEY, CDR2 SMNVEV, per germline (reference sequence). There are 15 residues in the CDR3. Trimming shortened V by 5 bases and J by 0 bases, and 8 bases separated the two germline ends. As DNA, the CDR3 is TGTGCCAGCAGTCCCACGGACTCTGGGGCCAACGTCCTGACTTTC. Translating it yields CASSPTDSGANVLTF.

This clonotype was counted at least ten times. V is TRBV10-3 and J is TRBJ2-1; TRBD2 matches 9 bases. Unmatched junction bases numbered 6, after V lost 0 bases and J lost 9 bases. The germline gives CDR1 ENHRY, CDR2 SYGVKD. The CDR3 sequence is 15 residues long. The CDR3 bases are TGTGCCATCAGTGAGTCGAGAAATAGCGGGGGTGAGCAGTTCTTC. Its translation is CAISESRNSGGEQFF.

There are many counts of this clonotype. This chain links TRBV4-2 with TRBJ1-2; 8 bases align to TRBD1. Germline V CDR1 and CDR2: LGHNA, YNFKEQ. Trimming cost V 0 bases and J 1 base; bases outside gene matches: 4. The CDR3 is made up of 16 amino acids. This CDR3 reads CASSQDPTGVNYGYTF. CDR3 nucleotide sequence: TGTGCCAGCAGCCAAGACCCGACAGGGGTTAACTATGGCTACACCTTC.

This clonotype was seen a handful of times. The chain joins TRBV14 to TRBJ2-7; 16 nucleotides agree with TRBD2. J was trimmed by 4 bases and V by 4 bases; bases with no gene match: 7. Germline-derived CDR1 and CDR2 are SGHDN and FVKESK. This CDR3 contains 17 residues. This CDR3 reads CASSRGLAGGPLYEQYF. The CDR3 nucleotides read TGTGCCAGCAGCCGGGGACTAGCGGGAGGGCCTTTGTACGAGCAGTACTTC.

This clonotype was detected a few times. The chain recombines TRBV11-3 with TRBJ2-1, with D hard to call. V lost 3 bases to trimming and J lost 8 bases, with 11 bases between them. The CDR3 spans 13 residues. CDR1 and CDR2 from the germline V gene are SGHNT and YENEEA. CDR3 amino acids: CASSLVFRDEQFF. The CDR3 DNA sequence: TGTGCCAGCAGCTTGGTATTCAGAGATGAGCAGTTCTTC.

This chain joins TRBV24-1 and TRBJ2-3; D is undetermined. CDR1 is KGHDR and CDR2 is SFDVKD in the germline V gene. The CDR3 has 14 residues. Trimming left V 3 bases short and J 4 bases short, with 10 bases between. The CDR3 region has the DNA TGTGCCACCAGTGATCCCAGCGACCCAGATACGCAGTATTTT. Translation gives CATSDPSDPDTQYF.

This clonotype was detected many times. The chain combines TRBV28 with TRBJ2-1; TRBD2 aligns across 9 bases. This CDR3 comprises 15 residues. Losses at the gene ends were 4 bases for V and 3 bases for J; bases not matched to a gene: 4. The germline CDR1 and CDR2 sequences are MDHEN and SYDVKM. The DNA of the CDR3 is TGTGCCAGCAGTTACCTAGCGGGGCTCTACAATGAGCAGTTCTTC. As protein: CASSYLAGLYNEQFF. Supplemented by reference TRBV28 and TRBJ2-1, the full variable domain reads DVKVTQSSRYLVKRTGEKVFLECVQDMDHENMFWYRQDPGLGLRLIYFSYDVKMKEKGDIPEGYSVSREKKERFSLILESASTNQTSMYLCASSYLAGLYNEQFFGPGTRLTVL.